The clone carrying this T cell receptor beta chain was detected only a few times. Cohort assignment relied on participant-reported clinical history. Germline V gene data show CDR1 as LNHDA and CDR2 as SQIVND (reference sequence). The V and J ends lost 4 bases and 7 bases respectively, with 20 bases between them. This CDR3 comprises 16 residues. The data originate from a study of blood T cell repertoires in COVID-19. Turning to the study itself: COVID-19 samples, acute and convalescent, were from the United States, Italy and Spain.

TCRdb's copy holds only in-frame clones and misses some; the assay was immunoSEQ multiplex PCR. The sample includes approximately 350,000 clones, roughly four fifths of them seen just once. The receptor comes from a woman in her 50s who had recovered from COVID-19. The sequencing sample was made of PBMCs or T cells enriched from blood (not recorded which). The genes are TRBV19 and TRBJ2-1; D is possibly TRBD2 (6 bases). CDR3 bases: TGTGCCAGTAGTAGGCAGACTAGTCTTAGTGGGAATGAGCAGTTCTTC. Translation: CASSRQTSLSGNEQFF. The full variable domain, with the rest looked up from reference TRBV19 and TRBJ2-1, is DGGITQSPKYLFRKEGQNVTLSCEQNLNHDAMYWYRQDPGQGLRLIYYSQIVNDFQKGDIAEGYSVSREKKESFPLTVTSAQKNPTAFYLCASSRQTSLSGNEQFFGPGTRLTVL.